These 4 T cell receptor beta chains share one sample of origin, sequenced in a study of OX40 agonist ivuxolimab in advanced cancers. TCRdb keeps only in-frame clones here, not all; method: immunoSEQ multiplex PCR. The sample consists of some 77,000 clones, about 92% of them appearing once. Source: CD4+ or CD8+ T cells sorted from blood, taken in a trial of the OX40 agonist ivuxolimab. Receptors were obtained from an adult with an advanced solid tumor such as melanoma, head and neck, liver or kidney cancer.

This clone was observed once. This chain joins TRBV10-1 and TRBJ1-3, with TRBD1 matching over 7 bases. CDR3 size: 16 residues. CDR1 is WNHNN and CDR2 is SYGVQD in the germline V gene (reference sequence). V lost 4 bases, J lost 0 bases, and 6 bases stayed unmatched. The DNA of the CDR3 is TGCGCCAGCAGTGGATACAGGGGCGTCTCTGGAAACACCATATATTTT. Translating it yields CASSGYRGVSGNTIYF.

CDR3 nucleotide sequence: TGCGCCAGCTCGTGGGGTCACACCGGGGAGCTGTTTTTT. Translating gives CASSWGHTGELFF. The rearrangement uses TRBV5-1 and TRBJ2-2; D is undetermined. V was pared by 7 bases and J by 3 bases, with 10 bases between. CDR3 length equals 13 residues. CDR1 and CDR2 (germline): SGHRS, YFSETQ.

The chain recombines TRBV6-5 with TRBJ2-7; a weak D match, TRBD1 (5 bases). The CDR3 loop spans 13 amino acids. Germline V gene sequence: CDR1 MNHEY, CDR2 SVGAGI. Trimming cost V 5 bases and J 3 bases, with 11 bases left between them. The DNA for the CDR3 is TGTGCCAGCAGTAGGGGTCCCCTCTACGAGCAGTACTTC. Its protein is CASSRGPLYEQYF.

The chain joins TRBV7-2 to TRBJ2-3, with D perhaps TRBD1 (5 bases). The V gene's germline CDR1 is SGHTA and CDR2 FQGNSA. Deletions cut 2 bases from V and 2 bases from J, with 8 bases between. The CDR3 spans 14 residues. The CDR3 DNA is TGTGCCAGCAGCTTAATGACAGCCACAGATACGCAGTATTTT. Protein: CASSLMTATDTQYF.